This is a list of T cell receptor beta chains from one sample in a study of cytomegalovirus exposure and HLA in healthy donors. TCRdb's table, derived via immunoSEQ multiplex PCR, lists solely in-frame clones and lacks some. The data hold about 120,000 clones, with more than 65% observed a single time. Sequences were obtained from PBMCs. The receptors shown here come from a young man in good health and CMV-seropositive. Each CDR3 is given with its conserved first and last residue. D genes are given only for firm matches. Some rows have no size entry. The others give once, few or many, or a class for an expanded clone.

>TRBV19|TRBJ1-1|13|few|NA
TGTGCCAGTAGTATCGGAATGAGCGCTGAAGCTTTCTTT
CASSIGMSAEAFF
>TRBV19|TRBJ1-5|15|NA|NA
TGTGCCAGTAGTAGGGCTCAGAGGGCCAATCAGCCCCAGCATTTT
CASSRAQRANQPQHF
>TRBV7-2|TRBJ2-6|19|once|TRBD2
TGTGCCAGCAGCTTAGCCGGACTAGCGGGGGGGTCTGGGGCCAACGTCCTGACTTTC
CASSLAGLAGGSGANVLTF
>TRBV5-5|TRBJ1-4|14|few|TRBD1
TGTGCCAGCAGCATGAGACAGGGCGGTGAAAAACTGTTTTTT
CASSMRQGGEKLFF
>TRBV19|TRBJ2-5|13|NA|NA
TGTGCCAGTTGTGGCGAGGGTCAAGAGACCCAGTACTTC
CASCGEGQETQYF
>TRBV15|TRBJ2-5|14|NA|TRBD2
TGTGCCACCAGCAGGTGGGGGGGTCAAGAGACCCAGTACTTC
CATSRWGGQETQYF
>TRBV23-1|TRBJ2-7|13|NA|TRBD2
TGCGCCAGCTACCGCGGGAGGCACTACGAGCAGTACTTC
CASYRGRHYEQYF
>TRBV25-1|TRBJ2-5|13|NA|NA
TGTGCCAGCAGTGACCAGGTTAAAGAGACCCAGTACTTC
CASSDQVKETQYF
>TRBV2|TRBJ2-1|14|NA|TRBD2
TGTGCCAGCCACAGGCGGGGGGACTACAATGAGCAGTTCTTC
CASHRRGDYNEQFF
>TRBV30|TRBJ1-5|14|NA|NA
TGTGCCTGGAGTGATAGACTTTCCAATCAGCCCCAGCATTTT
CAWSDRLSNQPQHF
>TRBV10-3|TRBJ2-1|16|few|TRBD1
TGTGCCATCAGTGCCCCTACGGGACAGGGGGGAGATGAGCAGTTCTTC
CAISAPTGQGGDEQFF
>TRBV27|TRBJ2-5|14|NA|TRBD2
TGTGCCAGCAGTTTAATCGGGGGGGGCGAGACCCAGTACTTC
CASSLIGGGETQYF
>TRBV4-1|TRBJ1-5|17|NA|NA
TGCGCCAGCAGCCAAGAAATAGGACAGATTAGCAATCAGCCCCAGCATTTT
CASSQEIGQISNQPQHF
>TRBV7-3|TRBJ2-3|16|once|TRBD2
TGTGCCAGCAGCTTAACCCTAGCGGGGATGAAAGATACGCAGTATTTT
CASSLTLAGMKDTQYF
>TRBV7-9|TRBJ2-7|12|NA|NA
TGTGCTAGCACGAGGGGGTCCTACGAGCAGTACTTC
CASTRGSYEQYF
>TRBV7-3|TRBJ2-7|15|NA|TRBD1
TGTGCCAGCAGCTTAGGTACAGGGGGGCGAGGGGAGCAGTACTTC
CASSLGTGGRGEQYF
>TRBV2|TRBJ2-2|17|once|TRBD2
TGTGCCAGCAGTGGACTAGCGGGGGGACGAGTCACCGGGGAGCTGTTTTTT
CASSGLAGGRVTGELFF
>TRBV6-1|TRBJ2-5|13|NA|TRBD2
TGTGCCAGCAGAAGCGGGGGGCAAGAGACCCAGTACTTC
CASRSGGQETQYF
>TRBV19|TRBJ1-6|16|once|NA
TGTGCCAGTAGTAGGGAACAGGTTCCCTATAATTCACCCCTCCACTTT
CASSREQVPYNSPLHF
>TRBV5-1|TRBJ2-5|18|NA|TRBD2
TGCGCCAGCAGCTTTCGACAAGCGGGGGGGCGTATAGAAGAGACCCAGTACTTC
CASSFRQAGGRIEETQYF
>TRBV30|TRBJ2-3|15|NA|TRBD2
TGTGCCTGGGATATTGGCGGGGGGGCTGGAGATACGCAGTATTTT
CAWDIGGGAGDTQYF
>TRBV25-1|TRBJ2-3|16|NA|TRBD2
TGTGCCAGCAGTGAATCAGGGACTAGAAATTTAGATACGCAGTATTTT
CASSESGTRNLDTQYF
>TRBV11-3|TRBJ2-7|14|NA|NA
TGTGCCAGCAGGTCGACAGGTTCCACGCACGAGCAGTACTTC
CASRSTGSTHEQYF
>TRBV19|TRBJ1-2|13|NA|NA
TGTGCCAGTAGCCCTGGACAGATCTATGGCTACACCTTC
CASSPGQIYGYTF
>TRBV5-1|TRBJ2-7|16|NA|NA
TGCGCCAGCAGCTTGCAGGTACAGGGTACCGGCTACGAGCAGTACTTC
CASSLQVQGTGYEQYF
>TRBV6-6|TRBJ2-5|14|NA|NA
TGTGCCAGCAGTTATGGGACTCGACAAGAGACCCAGTACTTC
CASSYGTRQETQYF
>TRBV2|TRBJ1-5|13|NA|NA
TGTGCCAGCAGTGACGGAGGCAATCAGCCCCAGCATTTT
CASSDGGNQPQHF
>TRBV7-6|TRBJ2-5|15|once|TRBD1
TGTGCCAGCAGCTTACAAACGACAGGGCAAGAGACCCAGTACTTC
CASSLQTTGQETQYF
>TRBV5-4|TRBJ2-2|18|medium-sized|TRBD2
TGTGCCAGCAGCTTGGCAGCGGGGGGGCCTACGAACACCGGGGAGCTGTTTTTT
CASSLAAGGPTNTGELFF
>TRBV7-9|TRBJ2-1|12|NA|TRBD1
TGTTCCAGCAGCCGGGACAGTCATGAGCAGTTCTTC
CSSSRDSHEQFF
>TRBV2|TRBJ2-7|14|NA|TRBD1
TGTGCCGGCAGCCCAAGGGACAGGTCAAACGAGCAGTACTTC
CAGSPRDRSNEQYF
>TRBV10-3|TRBJ1-1|13|NA|NA
TGTGCCATCAGATTCGAGGAGAACACTGAAGCTTTCTTT
CAIRFEENTEAFF
>TRBV6-5|TRBJ2-1|16|NA|NA
TGTGCCAGCAGTTACTCGGGGGGAAGTGGGTACAATGAGCAGTTCTTC
CASSYSGGSGYNEQFF
>TRBV2|TRBJ1-1|13|NA|NA
TGTGCCAGCAGTGAAGGGACTACCACTGAAGCTTTCTTT
CASSEGTTTEAFF